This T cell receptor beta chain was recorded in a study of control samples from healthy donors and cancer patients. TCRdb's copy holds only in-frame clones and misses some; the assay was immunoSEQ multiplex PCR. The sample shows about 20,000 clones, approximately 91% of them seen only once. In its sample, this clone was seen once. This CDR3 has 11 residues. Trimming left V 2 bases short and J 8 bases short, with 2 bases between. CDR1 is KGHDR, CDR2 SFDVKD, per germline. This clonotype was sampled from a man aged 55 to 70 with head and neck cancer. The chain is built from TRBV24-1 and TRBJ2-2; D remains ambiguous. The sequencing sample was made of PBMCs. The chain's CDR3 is CATSDSGELFF. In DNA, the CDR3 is TGTGCCACCAGTGATTCGGGGGAGCTGTTTTTT.